Each of the 19 T cell receptor beta chains below was sequenced from the same sample in a study of blood T cell repertoires in COVID-19. Generated by immunoSEQ multiplex PCR, the TCRdb table keeps only in-frame clones and is missing some. The table lists about 220,000 clones, around 83% of them singletons. Sequenced material: PBMCs or T cells enriched from blood (not recorded which). The source is a middle-aged woman with acute COVID-19.

V usage is TRBV4-1 and J usage is TRBJ2-7; TRBD2 matches 8 bases. V trimming: 2 bases; J trimming: 2 bases; junction bases outside the gene matches: 5. Germline CDR1 MGHRA, CDR2 YSYEKL. The length of the CDR3 is 15 residues. CDR3 in DNA: TGCGCCAGCAGCCAACTAGCGGGCGTACCCTACGAGCAGTACTTC. This gives the protein CASSQLAGVPYEQYF.

The chain recombines TRBV5-1 with TRBJ2-7; TRBD1 agrees at 8 bases. V was pared by 0 bases and J by 5 bases, with 7 bases of the junction left unmatched. The germline gives CDR1 SGHRS, CDR2 YFSETQ. This CDR3 region has 15 residues. CDR3 nucleotide sequence: TGCGCCAGCAGCTTGGTTGCAGGGGGCTATGACGAGCAGTACTTC. Encoded protein: CASSLVAGGYDEQYF.

This clone was seen only a few times. This chain connects TRBV9 to TRBJ1-1; D not certain. The CDR3 totals 13 residues. Trimming took 0 bases from V and 4 from J, leaving 7 bases between them. The germline CDR1 and CDR2 sequences are SGDLS and YYNGEE. Written as DNA, the CDR3 is TGTGCCAGCAGCGTAGCTCCTTCCACTGAAGCTTTCTTT. Its protein product is CASSVAPSTEAFF.

V gene TRBV7-2 combines with J gene TRBJ2-3, with D hard to call. The CDR3 length is 12 residues. Germline V gene data show CDR1 as SGHTA and CDR2 as FQGNSA. Trimming cost V 5 bases and J 4 bases, with 7 bases left between them. CDR3 in amino acids: CASSPTADTQYF. DNA for the CDR3: TGTGCCAGCAGCCCCACGGCAGATACGCAGTATTTT.

The chain recombines TRBV5-4 with TRBJ2-5, with 12 bases matching TRBD2. The CDR3 length is 15 residues. V shed 4 bases, J shed 4 bases, and the junction held 5 bases outside the gene matches. CDR1 and CDR2 from the germline V gene are SGHNT and YYREEE (reference sequence). CDR3 sequence reads: CASSLAGGDRETQYF. In DNA, the CDR3 is TGTGCCAGCAGCCTAGCGGGAGGGGACCGAGAGACCCAGTACTTC.

The rearrangement joins TRBV6-1 to TRBJ2-3; 11 nucleotides agree with TRBD2. CDR1 and CDR2 from the germline V gene are MNHNS and SASEGT. This CDR3 has 18 residues. V lost 0 bases and J lost 5; bases outside the gene matches: 10. The CDR3 reads CASSEAVLAGGQGDTQYF. As DNA, the CDR3 is TGTGCCAGCAGTGAAGCCGTGTTAGCGGGGGGGCAAGGAGATACGCAGTATTTT.

In its sample, this clone was seen a few times. V usage is TRBV14 and J usage is TRBJ2-1, with a possible D match to TRBD2 (6 bases). Germline V gene data show CDR1 as SGHDN and CDR2 as FVKESK. V lost 4 bases to trimming and J lost 0 bases, with 13 bases between them. This CDR3 is built from 16 residues. The chain's CDR3 is CASSPFPGSSYNEQFF. The CDR3 coding sequence is TGTGCCAGCAGCCCCTTCCCCGGGAGCTCCTACAATGAGCAGTTCTTC.

A few counts support this clone. The chain employs TRBV7-8 and TRBJ1-5; no reliable D call. The CDR3 consists of 15 residues. Germline CDR1 reads SGHVS; CDR2 reads FQNEAQ. V was pared by 0 bases and J by 0 bases, with 6 bases between. DNA of the CDR3: TGTGCCAGCAGCTTAGCGCGATATAGCAATCAGCCCCAGCATTTT. Its protein is CASSLARYSNQPQHF.

The rearrangement uses TRBV28 and TRBJ1-2; D call uncertain. V lost 6 bases and J lost 4, with 15 bases in between. The length of the CDR3 is 14 residues. From germline, CDR1 is MDHEN and CDR2 SYDVKM. CDR3 sequence reads: CASSLTPYAYGYTF. The CDR3 DNA is TGTGCCAGCAGCCTTACACCTTACGCCTATGGCTACACCTTC.

The chain carries TRBV15 and TRBJ1-6; 7 bases map to TRBD1. The germline gives CDR1 LNHNV, CDR2 YYDKDF (reference sequence). V gave up 4 bases and J gave up 10 bases; unmatched junction bases: 4. This CDR3 is 13 amino acids long. The CDR3 spells CATSKRQGSPLHF. The CDR3 coding sequence is TGTGCCACCAGCAAACGACAGGGATCACCCCTCCACTTT. The full variable domain, with the rest looked up from reference TRBV15 and TRBJ1-6, is DAMVIQNPRYQVTQFGKPVTLSCSQTLNHNVMYWYQQKSSQAPKLLFHYYDKDFNNEADTPDNFQSRRPNTSFCFLDIRSPGLGDTAMYLCATSKRQGSPLHFGNGTRLTVT.

The genes are TRBV7-8 and TRBJ1-2; D perhaps matches TRBD1 (6 bases). Trimming took 5 bases from V and 0 from J, leaving 13 bases between them. CDR3 size: 15 residues. Germline V lookup: CDR1 SGHVS, CDR2 FQNEAQ. CDR3 DNA: TGTGCCAGCAGCCTTTACAGGGATGCTAACTATGGCTACACCTTC. Residues: CASSLYRDANYGYTF.

CDR3 residues: CASSEGGREKLFF. The CDR3 nucleotides read TGCGCCAGCAGCGAAGGGGGGAGGGAAAAACTGTTTTTT. The V call is TRBV4-1, the J call TRBJ1-4; perhaps TRBD1 as D (6 bases). V gave up 5 bases and J gave up 8 bases, with 12 bases separating them. The CDR3 has 13 residues. From germline, CDR1 is MGHRA and CDR2 YSYEKL.

V gene TRBV4-2 combines with J gene TRBJ2-3, with TRBD2 matching over 9 bases. CDR1 and CDR2 from the germline V gene are LGHNA and YNFKEQ. Unmatched junction bases numbered 1, after V lost 3 bases and J lost 0 bases. CDR3 size: 15 residues. CDR3 bases: TGTGCCAGCAGCCAGACTAGCGGTAGCACAGATACGCAGTATTTT. Translation: CASSQTSGSTDTQYF.

The chain has TRBV27 and TRBJ2-1; 7 nucleotides align to TRBD2. The junction had 12 bases not matched to a gene; V was cut back by 3 bases and J by 10 bases. The CDR3 is made up of 15 amino acids. CDR1 MNHEY and CDR2 SMNVEV come from the germline V gene (reference sequence). The CDR3 region is CASSFLLSTSDEQFF. CDR3 DNA sequence: TGTGCCAGCAGTTTCCTTCTTTCTACTAGCGACGAGCAGTTCTTC.

The chain combines TRBV7-2 with TRBJ1-6, with D maybe TRBD1 (5 bases). Germline V gene data show CDR1 as SGHTA and CDR2 as FQGNSA. This CDR3 is 14 amino acids long. V gave up 5 bases and J gave up 4 bases, with 9 bases separating them. CDR3 coding DNA: TGTGCCAGCAGCCCAAGACAGTATAATTCACCCCTCCACTTT. This encodes CASSPRQYNSPLHF.

The chain uses TRBV3-1 (or the pseudogene TRBV3-2) and TRBJ2-1; 8 nucleotides agree with TRBD2. CDR1 and CDR2 from the germline V gene are LGHDT and YNNKEL (reference sequence). The CDR3 is 13 residues long. V lost 8 bases to trimming and J lost 9 bases; unmatched junction nucleotides: 9. The chain's CDR3 is CASRGGRMGEQFF. CDR3 coding DNA: TGTGCCAGCCGGGGGGGGCGAATGGGTGAGCAGTTCTTC.

V usage is TRBV14 and J usage is TRBJ1-5, with TRBD1 identical over 7 bases. With V trimmed by 4 bases and J by 7 bases, 10 bases remained unmatched. The CDR3 covers 15 residues. CDR1 and CDR2 (germline): SGHDN, FVKESK. The CDR3 is CASSLGGTAAQPQHF. DNA of the CDR3: TGTGCCAGCAGCCTAGGGGGGACAGCGGCCCAGCCCCAGCATTTT.

The V gene is TRBV19, the J gene TRBJ2-1; 9 bases match TRBD1. This CDR3 is built from 13 residues. V lost 6 bases, J lost 3 bases, and 0 bases stayed unmatched. The germline CDR1 and CDR2 sequences are LNHDA and SQIVND (reference sequence). CDR3 residues: CASRGQGYNEQFF. DNA of the CDR3: TGTGCCAGTAGGGGACAGGGCTACAATGAGCAGTTCTTC.

The chain employs TRBV14 and TRBJ1-6; D unclear. This CDR3 comprises 14 residues. V lost 0 bases, J lost 7 bases, and 7 bases lay in between. In germline, CDR1 is SGHDN, CDR2 FVKESK. The CDR3 loop reads CASSQDFQNSPLHF. The CDR3 coding sequence is TGTGCCAGCAGCCAAGATTTTCAGAATTCACCCCTCCACTTT.